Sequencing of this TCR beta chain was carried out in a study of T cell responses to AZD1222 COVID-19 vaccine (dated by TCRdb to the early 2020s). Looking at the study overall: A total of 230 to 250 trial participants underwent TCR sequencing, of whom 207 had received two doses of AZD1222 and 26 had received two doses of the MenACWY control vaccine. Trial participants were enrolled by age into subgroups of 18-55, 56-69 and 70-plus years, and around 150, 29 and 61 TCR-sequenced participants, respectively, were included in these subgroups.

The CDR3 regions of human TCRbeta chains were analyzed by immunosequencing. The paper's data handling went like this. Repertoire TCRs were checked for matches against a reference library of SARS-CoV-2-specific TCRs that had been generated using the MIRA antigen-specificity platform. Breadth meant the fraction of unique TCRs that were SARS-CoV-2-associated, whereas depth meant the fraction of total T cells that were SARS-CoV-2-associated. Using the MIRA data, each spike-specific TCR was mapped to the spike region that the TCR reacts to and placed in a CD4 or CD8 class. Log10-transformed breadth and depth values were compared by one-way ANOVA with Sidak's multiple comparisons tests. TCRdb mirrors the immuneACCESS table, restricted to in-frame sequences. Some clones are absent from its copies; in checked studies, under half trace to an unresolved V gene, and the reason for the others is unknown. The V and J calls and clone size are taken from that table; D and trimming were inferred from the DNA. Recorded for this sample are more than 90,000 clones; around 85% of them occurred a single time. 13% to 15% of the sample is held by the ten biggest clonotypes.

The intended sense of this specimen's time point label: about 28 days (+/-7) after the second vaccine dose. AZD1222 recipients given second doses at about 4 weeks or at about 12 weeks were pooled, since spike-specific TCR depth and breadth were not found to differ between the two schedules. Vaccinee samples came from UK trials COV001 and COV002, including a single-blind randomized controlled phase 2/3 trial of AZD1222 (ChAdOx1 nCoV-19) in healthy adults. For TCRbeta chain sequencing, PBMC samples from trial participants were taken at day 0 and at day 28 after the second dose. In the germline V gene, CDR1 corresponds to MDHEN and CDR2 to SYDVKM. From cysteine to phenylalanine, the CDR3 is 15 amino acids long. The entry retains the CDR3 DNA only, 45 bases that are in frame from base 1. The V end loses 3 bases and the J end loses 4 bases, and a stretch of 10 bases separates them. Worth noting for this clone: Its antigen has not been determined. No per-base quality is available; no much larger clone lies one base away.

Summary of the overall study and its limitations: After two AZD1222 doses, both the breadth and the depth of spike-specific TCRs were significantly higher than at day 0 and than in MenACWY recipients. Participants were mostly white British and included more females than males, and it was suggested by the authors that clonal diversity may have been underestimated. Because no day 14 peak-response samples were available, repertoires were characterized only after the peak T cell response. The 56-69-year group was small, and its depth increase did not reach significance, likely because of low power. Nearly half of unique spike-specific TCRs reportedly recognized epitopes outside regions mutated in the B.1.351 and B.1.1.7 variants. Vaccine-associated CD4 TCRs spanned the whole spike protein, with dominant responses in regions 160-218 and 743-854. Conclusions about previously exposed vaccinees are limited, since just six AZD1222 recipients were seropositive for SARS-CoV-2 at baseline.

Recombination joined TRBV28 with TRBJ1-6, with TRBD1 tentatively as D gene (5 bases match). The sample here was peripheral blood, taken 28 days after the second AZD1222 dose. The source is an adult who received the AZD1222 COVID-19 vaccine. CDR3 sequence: CASSLGQGYNSPLHF. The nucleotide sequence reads TGTGCCAGCAGTTTGGGGCAGGGATATAATTCACCCCTCCACTTT.